The 21 T cell receptor beta chains presented below share a single source sample, sequenced in a study of blood T cell repertoires in COVID-19. TCRdb's copy holds only in-frame clones and misses some; the assay was immunoSEQ multiplex PCR. This sample carries approximately 85,000 clones, roughly 90% of them seen once, and the ten largest clones take about 3%. The sample consisted of peripheral blood. All receptors derive from a woman between 50 and 59 years old with active or convalescent COVID-19.

The chain employs TRBV3-1 (or the pseudogene TRBV3-2) and TRBJ1-1; TRBD1 might be the D (6 bases). CDR3 length equals 13 residues. The V and J ends lost 6 bases and 3 bases respectively, with 11 bases between them. Per germline, CDR1 LGHDT and CDR2 YNNKEL (reference sequence). CDR3 loop: CASRSGGHTEAFF. The CDR3 DNA sequence: TGTGCCAGCAGGAGCGGGGGGCACACTGAAGCTTTCTTT.

The J gene is TRBJ2-4, the V gene TRBV4-3; weak D call: TRBD1 (6 bases). The CDR3 is 15 amino acids. Trimming removed 1 base at V and 1 base at J, with 8 bases between. Germline V gene data show CDR1 as LGHNA and CDR2 as YSLEER. The CDR3 protein is CASSQGQGAKNIQYF. For the CDR3, the DNA is TGCGCCAGCAGCCAAGGGCAGGGGGCCAAAAACATTCAGTACTTC.

J is TRBJ2-5 and V is TRBV9; 8 bases map to TRBD1. V was pared by 0 bases and J by 5 bases, with 9 bases of the junction left unmatched. This CDR3 has 16 residues. The V gene's germline CDR1 is SGDLS and CDR2 YYNGEE. In DNA form, the CDR3 reads TGTGCCAGCAGCGTAGATCCAGGGGGCTCTGGCGAGACCCAGTACTTC. Amino acids: CASSVDPGGSGETQYF.

The V and J genes are TRBV6-5 and TRBJ1-2, with TRBD1 as a possible D gene (5 bases). The germline V gene has CDR1 MNHEY and CDR2 SVGAGI. Trimming took 6 bases from V and 4 from J, leaving 15 bases between them. This CDR3 is 14 amino acids long. CDR3 coding DNA: TGTGCCAGCAGGGGGGGGGATTATAGCTATGGCTACACCTTC. It translates to CASRGGDYSYGYTF.

The V gene is TRBV7-8, the J gene TRBJ1-5, with TRBD1 as a possible D gene (5 bases). The length of the CDR3 is 18 residues. The germline CDR1 and CDR2 sequences are SGHVS and FQNEAQ. The germline V and J ends were trimmed by 1 base and 0 bases, with 16 bases remaining between them. CDR3 sequence (DNA): TGTGCCAGCAGCTTAGTACATACGGGGGTTCTTAGCAATCAGCCCCAGCATTTT. This codes for CASSLVHTGVLSNQPQHF.

CDR3 nucleotides: TGTGCCAGCAGCCTGCTAAGGGACAGGGGATCTGGAAACACCATATATTTT. This codes for CASSLLRDRGSGNTIYF. The chain employs TRBV9 and TRBJ1-3, with 10 bases fitting TRBD1. Germline lookup yields CDR1 SGDLS and CDR2 YYNGEE. V lost 4 bases and J lost 1; bases outside the gene matches: 8. There are 17 residues in the CDR3.

This clone was detected once. V usage is TRBV4-3 and J usage is TRBJ1-2, with unresolved D. This CDR3 has 14 residues. Germline CDR1 reads LGHNA; CDR2 reads YSLEER. V was shortened by 1 base and J by 5 bases, with 11 bases between the two germline ends. CDR3 DNA sequence: TGCGCCAGCAGCCAAGGTCGGGGAGCATATGGCTACACCTTC. Its translation: CASSQGRGAYGYTF.

The chain combines TRBV7-9 with TRBJ2-7, with TRBD2 as a possible D gene (5 bases). Per germline, CDR1 SEHNR and CDR2 FQNEAQ (reference sequence). The V gene lost 1 base and the J gene lost 4 bases, with 17 bases spanning the gap. There are 16 residues in the CDR3. CDR3 region: CASSLVGLGDRYEQYF. Written as DNA, the CDR3 is TGTGCCAGCAGCTTAGTGGGGTTGGGAGATAGGTACGAGCAGTACTTC.

The chain has TRBV30 and TRBJ2-2; TRBD2 might be the D (6 bases). Germline values: CDR1 GTSNPN, CDR2 SVGIG (reference sequence). With 5 bases removed from V and 6 bases from J, the gap between germline ends came to 7 bases. The CDR3 spans 11 residues. CDR3 nucleotides: TGTGCCTGGGCGGGGTCCGGGGAGCTGTTTTTT. This sequence encodes CAWAGSGELFF.

On this clone: This is likely a read error, given that the CDR3 carries no conserved phenylalanine or tryptophan at its end. The DNA is left out, because the CDR3 cannot be placed on it with certainty; the CDR3 is given as TCRdb lists it. The gene calls are TRBV27 and TRBJ1-1; TRBD1 is the table's D call and was not checked against the DNA. The CDR3 length equals 13 residues, ends included. CDR1 MNHEY and CDR2 SMNVEV come from the germline V gene (reference sequence). The CDR3 here is CASSFGQGSDEVV.

This chain joins TRBV7-2 and TRBJ2-2; no definite D call. CDR3 length: 13 residues. Germline V gives CDR1 SGHTA, CDR2 FQGNSA. Trimming pared 5 bases from V and 6 bases from J, leaving 10 bases between. The CDR3 loop reads CASSLSESGELFF. Written as DNA, the CDR3 is TGTGCCAGCAGCCTAAGCGAGTCCGGGGAGCTGTTTTTT. The complete variable domain, with remaining parts taken from reference TRBV7-2 and TRBJ2-2, reads GAGVSQSPSNKVTEKGKDVELRCDPISGHTALYWYRQSLGQGLEFLIYFQGNSAPDKSGLPSDRFSAERTGGSVSTLTIQRTQQEDSAVYLCASSLSESGELFFGEGSRLTVL.

CDR3: CASSLGQGVGEKLFF. CDR3 nucleotide sequence: TGCGCCAGCAGCTTGGGTCAGGGGGTAGGTGAAAAACTGTTTTTT. J is TRBJ1-4 and V is TRBV5-1, with 7 bases matching TRBD1. The CDR3 runs to 15 residues. The V gene end was trimmed by 0 bases and the J gene end by 7 bases; junction bases not matched to a gene: 6. Germline CDR1 is SGHRS and CDR2 is YFSETQ.

The chain employs TRBV5-4 and TRBJ2-7, with TRBD2 matching 9 bases. The CDR3 sequence is 16 residues long. The V gene end was trimmed by 4 bases and the J gene end by 4 bases; junction bases not matched to a gene: 12. CDR1 and CDR2 (germline): SGHNT, YYREEE (reference sequence). The CDR3 DNA is TGTGCCAGCAGCCGAGGGGGGGCTAGCGGGGTGTACGAGCAGTACTTC. Residues: CASSRGGASGVYEQYF.

The chain combines TRBV5-1 with TRBJ1-5; 9 positions agree with TRBD1. Unmatched junction bases numbered 3, after V lost 2 bases and J lost 0 bases. This CDR3 region has 16 residues. Germline V gene lookup returns CDR1 SGHRS and CDR2 YFSETQ. The CDR3 region has the DNA TGCGCCAGCAGCTTACAGGGGGCCGATAGCAATCAGCCCCAGCATTTT. Encoded protein: CASSLQGADSNQPQHF.

The genes are TRBV6-4 and TRBJ1-5; D is possibly TRBD1 (5 bases). V was cut by 3 bases and J by 3 bases, with 12 bases left in between. There are 15 residues in the CDR3. Germline V CDR1 and CDR2: MRHNA, SNTAGT. The CDR3 spells CASSELGGANQPQHF. Written as DNA, the CDR3 is TGTGCCAGCAGTGAATTGGGGGGTGCCAATCAGCCCCAGCATTTT.

The chain carries TRBV7-9 and TRBJ1-1; D not resolved. Germline V gene lookup returns CDR1 SEHNR and CDR2 FQNEAQ (reference sequence). The V gene lost 3 bases and the J gene lost 6 bases, with 11 bases spanning the gap. This CDR3 is 13 amino acids long. The CDR3 region is CASSFPGEAEAFF. The CDR3 nucleotides read TGTGCCAGCAGCTTCCCCGGGGAGGCTGAAGCTTTCTTT.

The chain recombines TRBV12-5 with TRBJ1-1; 11 bases fit TRBD1. Per the germline V gene, CDR1 is LGHNT and CDR2 is FRNRAP. After removal of 6 bases from V and 2 bases from J, the junction contained 5 bases not matched to a gene. The CDR3 runs to 15 residues. The CDR3 region has the DNA TGTGCTAGTGGACCCGGACAGGGGGCCAACACTGAAGCTTTCTTT. It translates to CASGPGQGANTEAFF.

The chain carries TRBV9 and TRBJ2-7, with D uncertain. The germline gives CDR1 SGDLS, CDR2 YYNGEE. The CDR3 sequence is 14 residues long. Trimming removed 0 bases from V and 2 bases from J, with 9 bases in between. CDR3 sequence: CASSVGQAPYEQYF. Written as DNA, the CDR3 is TGTGCCAGCAGCGTAGGCCAGGCTCCCTACGAGCAGTACTTC.

This clone was found once. The chain links TRBV4-3 to TRBJ1-1; the match to TRBD1 covers 7 bases. The CDR3 length is 14 residues. Germline assignment: CDR1 LGHNA and CDR2 YSLEER. J was trimmed by 12 bases and V by 6 bases; bases with no gene match: 16. Written as DNA, the CDR3 is TGCGCCAGCAGTCGTTCCCTAACAGGGGCTGCAACTTTCTTT. Residues: CASSRSLTGAATFF.

The chain links TRBV19 to TRBJ2-3; the match to TRBD1 covers 7 bases. The length of the CDR3 is 14 residues. After removal of 6 bases from V and 5 bases from J, the junction contained 8 bases not matched to a gene. The germline CDR1 and CDR2 sequences are LNHDA and SQIVND (reference sequence). The CDR3 sequence is CASSRQGERDTQYF. CDR3 coding DNA: TGTGCCAGTAGCAGGCAGGGGGAGAGAGATACGCAGTATTTT. Drawing the rest from reference TRBV19 and TRBJ2-3, the complete variable domain is DGGITQSPKYLFRKEGQNVTLSCEQNLNHDAMYWYRQDPGQGLRLIYYSQIVNDFQKGDIAEGYSVSREKKESFPLTVTSAQKNPTAFYLCASSRQGERDTQYFGPGTRLTVL.

The J gene is TRBJ1-2, the V gene TRBV5-1, with D possibly being TRBD1 (5 bases). Trimming cost V 0 bases and J 4 bases, with 10 bases left between them. This CDR3 spans 14 amino acids. Germline assignment: CDR1 SGHRS and CDR2 YFSETQ. CDR3 protein: CASSLGQYPYGYTF. CDR3 sequence (DNA): TGCGCCAGCAGCTTGGGACAGTATCCCTATGGCTACACCTTC.